Presented here are 2 T cell receptor beta chains from one specimen sequenced in a study of cytotoxic CD8 clonotypes in ibrutinib-treated CLL. Profiled with immunoSEQ multiplex PCR; TCRdb holds only in-frame clones, not every one. Of over 130,000 clones in the sample, more than 70% were seen once. This specimen consisted of PBMCs, obtained after 36 months of ibrutinib treatment. The receptors stem from a human donor with chronic lymphocytic leukemia.

The chain employs TRBV30 and TRBJ1-1; D is unclear. Trimming left V 1 base short and J 4 bases short, with 22 bases between. CDR1 is GTSNPN and CDR2 is SVGIG in the germline V gene (reference sequence). CDR3 length: 17 amino acids. The CDR3 here is CAWSDRLWRESGTEAFF. The CDR3 DNA follows: TGTGCCTGGAGTGACCGACTATGGAGGGAGTCGGGCACTGAAGCTTTCTTT.

The sample holds a few counts of this clone. The V and J genes are TRBV7-9 and TRBJ1-2; no reliable D call. V gave up 4 bases and J gave up 4 bases, with 19 bases separating them. Per the germline V gene, CDR1 is SEHNR and CDR2 is FQNEAQ (reference sequence). The CDR3 contains 16 residues. In nucleotides, the CDR3 is TGTGCCAGCAGCTCCCGTTCGACGCAACTCAGCTATGGCTACACCTTC. This translates into CASSSRSTQLSYGYTF.